The 5 T cell receptor beta chains reported below all come from one sample, sequenced in a study of vaccination and CD4 T cells after COVID-19. Treatment denoted: approximately 11-day PBMC culture with coronavirus spike peptide pools or control peptides (ViraFEST assay). No antigen has been identified for these receptors. The Oncomine TCR Beta short-read assay was applied to DNA of cultured CD4+ T cells. TCRdb re-called the PCR reads through MiXCR, storing one row per CDR3 protein. The sample carries about 4,000 distinct CDR3 sequences, 16% recorded once. The specimen was CD4+ T cells from blood, cultured in vitro. The receptors originated from a human donor who had recovered from COVID-19.

This clonotype was counted only a few times. The chain has TRBV19 and TRBJ2-3; D is unresolved. Germline V CDR1 and CDR2: LNHDA, SQIVND (reference sequence). Deletions cut 5 bases from V and 3 bases from J, with 9 bases between. The CDR3 totals 13 residues. The chain's CDR3 is CASSPAGTDTQYF. The CDR3 DNA reads as TGTGCCAGTAGTCCGGCTGGAACAGATACGCAGTATTTT.

The CDR3 bases are TGTGCCAGCAGCCCCAACCCCGGGACACGGGGCGAAGCTTTCTTT. It is translated as CASSPNPGTRGEAFF. This chain joins TRBV5-5 and TRBJ1-1; tentatively, D is TRBD1 (6 bases). Germline lookup yields CDR1 SGHKS and CDR2 YYEKEE (reference sequence). This CDR3 comprises 15 residues. V lost 4 bases to trimming and J lost 8 bases, with 21 bases between them.

This clonotype is medium-sized by share. The chain combines TRBV6-1 with TRBJ1-6; TRBD1 matches 9 bases. Germline V gene sequence: CDR1 MNHNS, CDR2 SASEGT. Losses at the gene ends were 6 bases for V and 6 bases for J; bases not matched to a gene: 3. CDR3 length: 14 amino acids. CDR3 DNA: TGTGCCAGCAGGGGACAGGGCGGTAATTCACCCCTCCACTTT. The encoded protein is CASRGQGGNSPLHF.

The V and J genes are TRBV5-1 and TRBJ2-3; D unresolved. Trimming removed 0 bases from V and 0 bases from J, with 5 bases in between. The CDR3 extends over 14 amino acids. Germline values: CDR1 SGHRS, CDR2 YFSETQ. CDR3 protein: CASSLDDSTDTQYF. DNA for the CDR3: TGCGCCAGCAGCTTGGACGACAGCACAGATACGCAGTATTTT.

J is TRBJ2-2 and V is TRBV6-1; no reliable D call. The CDR3 spans 15 residues. Germline lookup yields CDR1 MNHNS and CDR2 SASEGT. Trimming removed 7 bases from V and 4 bases from J, with 16 bases in between. The CDR3 coding sequence is TGTGCCAGCAATTTCGGGTCCCGAGCCACCGGGGAGCTGTTTTTT. It translates to CASNFGSRATGELFF.